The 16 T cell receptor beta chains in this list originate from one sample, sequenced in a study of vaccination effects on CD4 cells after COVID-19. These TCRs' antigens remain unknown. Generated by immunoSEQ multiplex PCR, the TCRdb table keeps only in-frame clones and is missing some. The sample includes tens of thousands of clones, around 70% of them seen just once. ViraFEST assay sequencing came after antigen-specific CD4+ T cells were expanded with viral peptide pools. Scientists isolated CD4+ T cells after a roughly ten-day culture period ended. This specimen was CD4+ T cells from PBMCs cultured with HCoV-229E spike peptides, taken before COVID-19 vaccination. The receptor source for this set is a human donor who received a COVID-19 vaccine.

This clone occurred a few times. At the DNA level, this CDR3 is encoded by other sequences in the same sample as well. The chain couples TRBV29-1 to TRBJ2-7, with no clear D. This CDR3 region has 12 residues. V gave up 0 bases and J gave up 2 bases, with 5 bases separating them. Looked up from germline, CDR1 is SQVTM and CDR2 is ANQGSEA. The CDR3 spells CSVEDGTYEQYF. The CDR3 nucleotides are TGCAGCGTTGAAGACGGTACCTACGAGCAGTACTTC.

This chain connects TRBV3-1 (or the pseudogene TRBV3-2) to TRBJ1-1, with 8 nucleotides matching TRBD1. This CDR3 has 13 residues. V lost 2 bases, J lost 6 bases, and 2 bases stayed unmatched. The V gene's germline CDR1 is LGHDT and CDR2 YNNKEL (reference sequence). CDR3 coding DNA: TGTGCCAGCAGCCAACCACAGGGGGCTGAAGCTTTCTTT. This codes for CASSQPQGAEAFF.

CDR3 coding DNA: TGTGCCAGCTCACCAGGCGACAATACCATATATTTT. It is translated as CASSPGDNTIYF. The rearrangement joins TRBV18 to TRBJ1-3; no clear D gene. Germline V gene lookup returns CDR1 KGHSH and CDR2 LQKENI. V was cut by 2 bases and J by 10 bases, with 9 bases left in between. This CDR3 is 12 amino acids long.

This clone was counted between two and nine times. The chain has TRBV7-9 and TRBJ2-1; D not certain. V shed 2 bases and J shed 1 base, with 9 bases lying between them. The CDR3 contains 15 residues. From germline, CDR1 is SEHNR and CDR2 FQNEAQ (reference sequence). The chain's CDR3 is CASSLQARSYNEQFF. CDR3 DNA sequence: TGTGCCAGCAGCTTACAGGCACGGTCCTACAATGAGCAGTTCTTC.

The CDR3: CASSLNQGGTEAFF. DNA of the CDR3: TGTGCCAGCAGCTTAAATCAGGGAGGAACTGAAGCTTTCTTT. This chain connects TRBV11-3 to TRBJ1-1; perhaps TRBD1 as D (5 bases). This CDR3 comprises 14 residues. V was pared by 2 bases and J by 5 bases, with 12 bases between. Per the germline V gene, CDR1 is SGHNT and CDR2 is YENEEA.

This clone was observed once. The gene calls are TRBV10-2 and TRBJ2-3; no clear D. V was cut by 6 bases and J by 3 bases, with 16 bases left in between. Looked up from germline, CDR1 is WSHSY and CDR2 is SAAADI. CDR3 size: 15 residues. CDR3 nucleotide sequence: TGCGCCAGCAGCCAGGACGAGTACTTGACAGATACGCAGTATTTT. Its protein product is CASSQDEYLTDTQYF.

The CDR3 loop is CASSSPGAGGILNTQYF. The CDR3 coding sequence is TGTGCCAGCAGCTCACCCGGGGCAGGGGGGATTTTGAATACGCAGTATTTT. The chain uses TRBV11-2 and TRBJ2-3, with D tentatively TRBD1 (7 bases). Germline CDR1 reads SGHAT; CDR2 reads FQNNGV. V gave up 4 bases and J gave up 7 bases, with 24 bases separating them. CDR3 length: 17 residues.

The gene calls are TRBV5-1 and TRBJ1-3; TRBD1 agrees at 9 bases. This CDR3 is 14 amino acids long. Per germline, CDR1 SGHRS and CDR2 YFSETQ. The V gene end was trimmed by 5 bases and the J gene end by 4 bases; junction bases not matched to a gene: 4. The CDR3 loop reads CASRAGTGGNTIYF. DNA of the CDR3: TGCGCCAGCAGGGCAGGGACAGGGGGAAACACCATATATTTT.

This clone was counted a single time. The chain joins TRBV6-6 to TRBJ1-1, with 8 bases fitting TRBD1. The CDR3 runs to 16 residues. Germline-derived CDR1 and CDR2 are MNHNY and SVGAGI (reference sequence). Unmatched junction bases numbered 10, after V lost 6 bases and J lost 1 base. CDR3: CASSSGPGQGNTEAFF. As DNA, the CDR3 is TGTGCCAGCAGCTCCGGCCCTGGACAGGGGAACACTGAAGCTTTCTTT.

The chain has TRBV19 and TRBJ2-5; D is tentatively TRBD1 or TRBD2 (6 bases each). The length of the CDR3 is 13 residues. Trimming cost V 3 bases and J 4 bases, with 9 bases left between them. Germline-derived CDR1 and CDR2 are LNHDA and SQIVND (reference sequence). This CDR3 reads CASSMGGLETQYF. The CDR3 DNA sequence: TGTGCCAGTAGTATGGGGGGCCTAGAGACCCAGTACTTC. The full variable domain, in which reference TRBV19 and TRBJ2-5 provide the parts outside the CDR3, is DGGITQSPKYLFRKEGQNVTLSCEQNLNHDAMYWYRQDPGQGLRLIYYSQIVNDFQKGDIAEGYSVSREKKESFPLTVTSAQKNPTAFYLCASSMGGLETQYFGPGTRLLVL.

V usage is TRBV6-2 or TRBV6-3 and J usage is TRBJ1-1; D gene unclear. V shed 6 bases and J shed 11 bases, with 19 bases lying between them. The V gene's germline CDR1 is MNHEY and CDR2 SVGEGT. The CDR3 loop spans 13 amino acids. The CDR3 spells CASSALRVQRAFF. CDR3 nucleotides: TGTGCCAGCAGCGCATTGAGGGTCCAACGCGCTTTCTTT.

CDR3 nucleotides: TGCGCCAGCAGTGCAAACAAAGAGACCCAGTACTTC. It codes for CASSANKETQYF. The chain combines TRBV10-1 with TRBJ2-5; no firm D call. The CDR3 loop spans 12 amino acids. The ends were cut back, 4 bases at V and 3 bases at J, with 6 bases in the middle. Germline V gene data show CDR1 as WNHNN and CDR2 as SYGVQD (reference sequence).

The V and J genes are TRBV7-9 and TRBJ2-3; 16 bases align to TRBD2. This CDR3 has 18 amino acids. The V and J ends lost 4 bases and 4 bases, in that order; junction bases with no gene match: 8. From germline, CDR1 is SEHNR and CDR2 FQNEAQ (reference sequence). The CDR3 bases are TGTGCCAGCAGCTCGGGACTAGCGGGAGGGTCGTACGCAGATACGCAGTATTTT. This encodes CASSSGLAGGSYADTQYF. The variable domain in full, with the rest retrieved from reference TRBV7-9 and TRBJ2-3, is DTGVSQNPRHKITKRGQNVTFRCDPISEHNRLYWYRQTLGQGPEFLTYFQNEAQLEKSRLLSDRFSAERPKGSFSTLEIQRTEQGDSAMYLCASSSGLAGGSYADTQYFGPGTRLTVL.

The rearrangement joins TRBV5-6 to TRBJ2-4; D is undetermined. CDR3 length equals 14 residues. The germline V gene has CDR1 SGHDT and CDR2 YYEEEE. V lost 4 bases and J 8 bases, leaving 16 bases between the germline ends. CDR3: CASSEYSTADIQYF. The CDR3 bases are TGTGCCAGCAGCGAGTACAGCACAGCAGACATTCAGTACTTC.

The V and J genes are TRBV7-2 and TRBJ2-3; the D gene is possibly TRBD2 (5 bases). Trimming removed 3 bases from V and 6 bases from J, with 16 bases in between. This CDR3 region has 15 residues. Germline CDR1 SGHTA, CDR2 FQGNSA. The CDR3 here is CASSFSSGRRDTQYF. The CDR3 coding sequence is TGTGCCAGCAGCTTTTCCAGCGGACGGCGGGATACGCAGTATTTT.

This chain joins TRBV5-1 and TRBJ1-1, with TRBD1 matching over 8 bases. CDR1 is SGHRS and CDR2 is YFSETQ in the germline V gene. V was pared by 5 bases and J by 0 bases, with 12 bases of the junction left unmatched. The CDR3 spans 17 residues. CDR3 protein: CASRLQGGGLMNTEAFF. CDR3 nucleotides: TGCGCCAGCAGACTACAGGGGGGGGGCCTCATGAACACTGAAGCTTTCTTT.